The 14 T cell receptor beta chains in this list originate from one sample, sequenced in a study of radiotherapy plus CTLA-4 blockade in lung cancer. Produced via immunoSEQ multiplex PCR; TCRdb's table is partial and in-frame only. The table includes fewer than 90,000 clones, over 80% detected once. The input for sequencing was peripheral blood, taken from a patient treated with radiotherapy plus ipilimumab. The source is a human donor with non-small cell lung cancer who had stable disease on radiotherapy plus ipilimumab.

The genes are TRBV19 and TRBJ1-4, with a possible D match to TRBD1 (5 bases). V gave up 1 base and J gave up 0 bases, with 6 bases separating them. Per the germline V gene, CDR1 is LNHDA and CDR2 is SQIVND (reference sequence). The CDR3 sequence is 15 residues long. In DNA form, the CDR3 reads TGTGCCAGTAGTATAGGGGGACCAACTAATGAAAAACTGTTTTTT. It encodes CASSIGGPTNEKLFF.

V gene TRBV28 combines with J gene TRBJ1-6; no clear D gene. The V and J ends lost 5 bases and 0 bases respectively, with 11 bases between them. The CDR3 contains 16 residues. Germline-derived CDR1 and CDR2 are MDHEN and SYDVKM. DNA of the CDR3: TGTGCCAGCAGTCCTTCCCCAAACTCCTATAATTCACCCCTCCACTTT. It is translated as CASSPSPNSYNSPLHF.

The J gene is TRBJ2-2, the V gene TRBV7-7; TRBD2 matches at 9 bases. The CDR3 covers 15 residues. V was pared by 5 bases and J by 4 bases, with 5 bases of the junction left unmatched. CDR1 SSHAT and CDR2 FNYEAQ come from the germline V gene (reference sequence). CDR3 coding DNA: TGTGCCAGCAGCGTGGGACTAGCTCTCACCGGGGAGCTGTTTTTT. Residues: CASSVGLALTGELFF.

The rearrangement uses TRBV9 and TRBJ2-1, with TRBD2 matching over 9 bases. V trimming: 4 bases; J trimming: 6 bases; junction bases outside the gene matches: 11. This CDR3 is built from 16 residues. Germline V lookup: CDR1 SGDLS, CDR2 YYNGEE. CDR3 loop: CASSLDRAGGANEQFF. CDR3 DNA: TGTGCCAGCAGCCTCGACCGAGCGGGGGGAGCCAATGAGCAGTTCTTC.

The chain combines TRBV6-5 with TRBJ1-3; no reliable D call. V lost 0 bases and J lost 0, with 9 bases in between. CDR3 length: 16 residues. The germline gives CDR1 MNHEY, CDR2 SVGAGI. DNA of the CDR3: TGTGCCAGCAGTTACTCCCGGGAACTCTCTGGAAACACCATATATTTT. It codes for CASSYSRELSGNTIYF.

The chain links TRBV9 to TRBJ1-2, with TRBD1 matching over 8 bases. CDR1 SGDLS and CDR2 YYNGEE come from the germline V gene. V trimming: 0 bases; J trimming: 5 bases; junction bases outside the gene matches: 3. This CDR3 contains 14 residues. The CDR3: CASSVGQGAYGYTF. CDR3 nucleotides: TGTGCCAGCAGCGTAGGTCAGGGGGCTTATGGCTACACCTTC.

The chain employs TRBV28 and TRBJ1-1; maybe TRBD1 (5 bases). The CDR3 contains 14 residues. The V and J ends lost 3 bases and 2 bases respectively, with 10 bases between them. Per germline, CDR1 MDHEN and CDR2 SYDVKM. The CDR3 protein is CASSFSTGNTEAFF. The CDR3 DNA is TGTGCCAGCAGTTTCTCAACAGGAAACACTGAAGCTTTCTTT.

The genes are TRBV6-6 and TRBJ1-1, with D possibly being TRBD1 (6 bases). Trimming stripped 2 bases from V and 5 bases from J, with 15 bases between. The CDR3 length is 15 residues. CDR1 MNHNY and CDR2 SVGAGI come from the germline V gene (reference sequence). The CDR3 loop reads CASSYPSQGPTEAFF. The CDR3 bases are TGTGCCAGCAGTTACCCGTCCCAGGGGCCGACTGAAGCTTTCTTT.

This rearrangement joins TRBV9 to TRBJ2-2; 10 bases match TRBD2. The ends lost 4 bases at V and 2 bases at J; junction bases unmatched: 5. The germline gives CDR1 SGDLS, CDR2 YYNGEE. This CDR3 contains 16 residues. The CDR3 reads CASSQSGGANTGELFF. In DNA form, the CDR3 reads TGTGCCAGCAGCCAAAGCGGGGGGGCTAACACCGGGGAGCTGTTTTTT.

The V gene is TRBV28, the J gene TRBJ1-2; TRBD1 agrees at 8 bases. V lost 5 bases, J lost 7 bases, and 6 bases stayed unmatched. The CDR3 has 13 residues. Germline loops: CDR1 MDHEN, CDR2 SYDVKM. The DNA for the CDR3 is TGTGCCAGCAGTACACGGACAGGGAGTGGCTACACCTTC. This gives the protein CASSTRTGSGYTF.

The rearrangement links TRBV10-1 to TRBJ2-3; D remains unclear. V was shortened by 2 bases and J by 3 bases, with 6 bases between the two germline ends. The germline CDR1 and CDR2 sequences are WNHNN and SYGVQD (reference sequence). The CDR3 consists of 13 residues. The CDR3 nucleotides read TGCGCCAGCAGTGAGGGTCTGACAGATACGCAGTATTTT. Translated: CASSEGLTDTQYF.

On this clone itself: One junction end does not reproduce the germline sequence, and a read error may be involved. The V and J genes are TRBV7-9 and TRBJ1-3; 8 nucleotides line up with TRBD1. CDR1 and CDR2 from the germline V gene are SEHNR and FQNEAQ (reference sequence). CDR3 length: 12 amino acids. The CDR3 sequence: CASSGGQVSRTF. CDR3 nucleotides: TGTGCCAGCAGCGGGGGACAGGTTTCGAGAACATTT.

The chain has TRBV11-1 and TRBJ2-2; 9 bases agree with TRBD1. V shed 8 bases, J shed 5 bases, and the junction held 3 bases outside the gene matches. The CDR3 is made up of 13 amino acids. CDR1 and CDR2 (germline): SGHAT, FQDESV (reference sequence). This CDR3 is CASSTGGTGELFF. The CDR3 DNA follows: TGTGCCAGCTCGACAGGGGGGACCGGGGAGCTGTTTTTT.

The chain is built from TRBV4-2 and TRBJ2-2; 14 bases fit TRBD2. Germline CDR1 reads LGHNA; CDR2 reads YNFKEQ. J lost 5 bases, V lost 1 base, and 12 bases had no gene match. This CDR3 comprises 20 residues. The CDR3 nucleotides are TGTGCCAGCAGCCAAGGCCTCCGACTAGCGGGGGGGCGGCGGACCGGGGAGCTGTTTTTT. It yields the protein CASSQGLRLAGGRRTGELFF.